These 2 T cell receptor beta chains share one sample of origin, sequenced in a study of shared clonotypes between healthy human individuals. The method was immunoSEQ multiplex PCR; TCRdb's version includes in-frame clones alone and lacks a portion of them. The sample includes some 1 million clones, more than 65% of them seen just once. Sample: memory CD4+ T cells sorted from blood. The subset: CD45RA-negative fraction. The receptors derive from a man between 18 and 35 years old in good health.

This clone has only a few counts. V is TRBV7-8 and J is TRBJ1-6; D perhaps matches TRBD1 (5 bases). The ends were cut back, 10 bases at V and 2 bases at J, with 18 bases in the middle. Germline loops: CDR1 SGHVS, CDR2 FQNEAQ. The CDR3 runs to 16 residues. The CDR3 loop is CATRKLGAAYNSPLHF. CDR3 nucleotide sequence: TGTGCCACCAGGAAACTTGGGGCCGCCTATAATTCACCCCTCCACTTT.

A few counts support this clone. Additional DNA sequences in this sample encode the identical CDR3. The chain combines TRBV5-1 with TRBJ2-2; 11 positions agree with TRBD1. Germline V lookup: CDR1 SGHRS, CDR2 YFSETQ. The CDR3 is 15 residues long. With 2 bases clipped from V and 4 bases from J, the junction kept 1 base outside the gene matches. In DNA form, the CDR3 reads TGCGCCAGCAGCTTAGGACAGGGGGCCACCGGGGAGCTGTTTTTT. It encodes CASSLGQGATGELFF.